These 5 T cell receptor beta chains came from one sample sequenced in a study of molecular identifiers for immune sequencing clone quantification. TCRdb ran MiXCR on the PCR reads and lists one entry per CDR3 protein. The sample records about 640,000 distinct CDR3 sequences, about 20% being singletons. Sequencing used naive CD8+ T cells from blood, with Jurkat cell RNA spiked in. Described subset: FACS-sorted CD8+CD4-CCR7+CD45RA+ naive T cells. The receptors stem from a human donor in good health. Some libraries in this study had Jurkat cell RNA spiked in.

Notes on this clonotype: No conserved phenylalanine or tryptophan is present at the end of the CDR3, so a read error is the likely explanation. Here the CDR3 DNA reads TGTGCCAGCAGCTTTGTAGGGGGCGGTAATGAAAAACTGTTTTCT. This encodes CASSFVGGGNEKLFS. The chain couples TRBV5-4 to TRBJ1-4; 7 positions match TRBD1. CDR1 and CDR2 (germline): SGHNT, YYREEE (reference sequence). This CDR3 spans 15 amino acids. The junction had 5 bases not matched to a gene; V was cut back by 2 bases and J by 4 bases.

With regard to this clonotype: A much bigger clone sits one base away, suggesting this may be a read error. This CDR3 is missing its conserved last phenylalanine or tryptophan, likely due to a read error. The genes are TRBV5-6 and TRBJ2-4; the D gene is possibly TRBD1 (6 bases). CDR1 and CDR2 from the germline V gene are SGHDT and YYEEEE. The CDR3 length is 14 residues. Trimming cost V 0 bases and J 3 bases, with 7 bases left between them. CDR3 amino acids: CASSLAGVKNIQYL. The CDR3 DNA reads TGTGCCAGCAGCTTGGCAGGGGTCAAAAACATTCAGTACCTC.

The CDR3 DNA reads as TGTGCCAGCAGCCCGCGGGGAGCGGGGTATTACAATGAGCAGTTCTTC. This codes for CASSPRGAGYYNEQFF. V usage is TRBV6-4 and J usage is TRBJ2-1; the match to TRBD2 covers 7 bases. J was trimmed by 4 bases and V by 6 bases; bases with no gene match: 12. This CDR3 is built from 16 residues. Germline V gene sequence: CDR1 MRHNA, CDR2 SNTAGT.

This clonotype was observed a few times. The chain recombines TRBV7-2 with TRBJ1-4; D call uncertain. V was trimmed by 1 base and J by 0 bases, leaving 6 bases between them. CDR3 length: 15 amino acids. Looked up from germline, CDR1 is SGHTA and CDR2 is FQGNSA. The CDR3 sequence: CASSLVYSTNEKLFF. The CDR3 DNA sequence: TGTGCCAGCAGCTTAGTCTATTCAACTAATGAAAAACTGTTTTTT.

Only a few counts were recorded for this clonotype. This chain joins TRBV4-3 and TRBJ1-4; D is perhaps TRBD1 (5 bases). Germline V gives CDR1 LGHNA, CDR2 YSLEER. Trimming pared 1 base from V and 7 bases from J, leaving 13 bases between. The CDR3 runs to 15 residues. CDR3 bases: TGCGCCAGCAGCCAAGGAAGGGGTGGGGGTGAAAAACTGTTTTTT. It yields the protein CASSQGRGGGEKLFF.